This TCR beta chain was captured in a study of shared clonotypes between healthy human individuals. Study results and limitations: Among non-shared clonotypes, generation probabilities were lower than among those shared by all four donors. Larger estimated richness was generally seen in naive subsets than in memory subsets.

This clone occurred once. Its specificity is not known. As defined, naive CD8 cells were CD45RO-negative and positively selected for CCR7, with terminally differentiated effector memory CD45RA+ cells excluded. Per the authors' pipeline: With immunoSEQ giving junction-only sequences and no quality scores, filtering differed. Sequencing was performed with immunoSEQ multiplex PCR; in TCRdb, only in-frame clones are kept and a portion is missing. V and J calls and clone size are those listed in that table; D and trimming were worked out from the DNA. This sample has about 2 million clones, with approximately 94% found just once. CDR1 and CDR2 from the germline V gene are MNHNS and SASEGT. V gave up 0 bases and J gave up 2 bases; unmatched junction bases: 2. This CDR3 is built from 15 residues.

The sequence was obtained from a man aged 18 to 29 in good health. V is TRBV6-1 and J is TRBJ2-7, with 9 bases identical to TRBD2. The sequenced sample consisted of naive CD8+ T cells sorted from blood. CDR3 region: CASSEARGGPYEQYF. The CDR3 DNA reads as TGTGCCAGCAGTGAAGCGCGGGGGGGCCCCTACGAGCAGTACTTC.